Listed here are 30 T cell receptor beta chains from one sample, sequenced in a study of shared clonotypes between healthy human individuals. Produced via immunoSEQ multiplex PCR; TCRdb's table is partial and in-frame only. Altogether over a million clones are present, 96% being singletons, with the ten largest covering about 1.2%. The sequencing sample was made of naive CD4+ T cells sorted from blood. Stated subset: CD45RA+ positively selected. The source of these receptors is a man aged 25-45 years in good health.

This chain uses TRBV5-4 with TRBJ1-2; 9 positions match TRBD1. The V and J ends lost 3 bases and 2 bases, in that order; junction bases with no gene match: 5. Germline V lookup: CDR1 SGHNT, CDR2 YYREEE (reference sequence). The CDR3 contains 15 residues. In DNA, the CDR3 is TGTGCCAGCAGCTCAAAGGACAGGGGAAACTATGGCTACACCTTC. This translates into CASSSKDRGNYGYTF.

The V call is TRBV19, the J call TRBJ1-5, with a weak D call TRBD1 (5 bases). Trimming removed 10 bases from V and 4 bases from J, with 14 bases in between. The CDR3 totals 13 residues. The germline CDR1 and CDR2 sequences are LNHDA and SQIVND (reference sequence). The CDR3 DNA sequence: TGTGCCACTAGCGGGACGGAGAATCAGCCCCAGCATTTT. Amino acids: CATSGTENQPQHF.

The chain employs TRBV7-3 and TRBJ2-2, with D maybe TRBD1 (7 bases). CDR1 SGHTA and CDR2 FQGTGA come from the germline V gene. The CDR3 contains 14 residues. Trimming removed 7 bases at V and 4 bases at J, with 13 bases between. The DNA for the CDR3 is TGTGCCAGCACCCCAGGGGGGAGCACCGGGGAGCTGTTTTTT. It is translated as CASTPGGSTGELFF.

This chain links TRBV29-1 with TRBJ1-1; 9 nucleotides line up with TRBD1. CDR3 size: 16 residues. The V gene end was trimmed by 7 bases and the J gene end by 0 bases; junction bases not matched to a gene: 12. CDR1 is SQVTM, CDR2 ANQGSEA, per germline. Here the CDR3 reads CSATPRTGVMNTEAFF. CDR3 sequence (DNA): TGCAGCGCTACCCCCAGGACAGGGGTGATGAACACTGAAGCTTTCTTT.

The CDR3 sequence is CASSALSGNTDTQYF. As DNA, the CDR3 is TGTGCCAGCAGTGCCCTTAGCGGGAACACAGATACGCAGTATTTT. V is TRBV25-1 and J is TRBJ2-3; 8 positions match TRBD2. This CDR3 is built from 15 residues. The germline V gene encodes CDR1 MGHDK and CDR2 SYGVNS. With 4 bases clipped from V and 2 bases from J, the junction kept 5 bases outside the gene matches. The full variable domain, its missing parts supplied by reference TRBV25-1 and TRBJ2-3, is EADIYQTPRYLVIGTGKKITLECSQTMGHDKMYWYQQDPGMELHLIHYSYGVNSTEKGDLSSESTVSRIRTEHFPLTLESARPSHTSQYLCASSALSGNTDTQYFGPGTRLTVL.

This clone was counted once. This chain joins TRBV4-1 and TRBJ2-1; TRBD2 is a possible D gene (6 bases). CDR3 length equals 18 residues. Germline V CDR1 and CDR2: MGHRA, YSYEKL. The ends were cut back, 1 base at V and 4 bases at J, with 20 bases in the middle. CDR3 residues: CASSQVFMAGRSYNEQFF. The CDR3 coding sequence is TGCGCCAGCAGCCAAGTGTTCATGGCGGGACGTAGTTACAATGAGCAGTTCTTC.

The sample holds one count of this clone. The V call is TRBV6-6, the J call TRBJ1-1, with TRBD1 as a possible D gene (5 bases). Trimming left V 6 bases short and J 3 bases short, with 20 bases between. Germline assignment: CDR1 MNHNY and CDR2 SVGAGI (reference sequence). This CDR3 has 16 residues. The CDR3 protein is CASRRLGGEGDTEAFF. The CDR3 region has the DNA TGTGCCAGCAGAAGACTGGGGGGGGAGGGAGACACTGAAGCTTTCTTT.

The V call is TRBV10-3, the J call TRBJ2-2, with D uncertain. Germline V gene sequence: CDR1 ENHRY, CDR2 SYGVKD. V lost 4 bases and J lost 4, with 13 bases in between. The CDR3 contains 15 residues. The DNA for the CDR3 is TGTGCCATCAGTGCCGTAGATTGGGGCACCGGGGAGCTGTTTTTT. Protein: CAISAVDWGTGELFF.

This chain links TRBV27 with TRBJ2-1, with 7 bases aligning to TRBD2. J was trimmed by 6 bases and V by 6 bases; bases with no gene match: 5. Looked up from germline, CDR1 is MNHEY and CDR2 is SMNVEV (reference sequence). The CDR3 consists of 13 residues. The chain's CDR3 is CASRMTSRNEQFF. The CDR3 nucleotides are TGTGCCAGCAGGATGACTAGCCGCAATGAGCAGTTCTTC.

This clone was seen once. The V call is TRBV25-1, the J call TRBJ2-3, with 9 bases identical to TRBD2. The V and J ends lost 6 bases and 2 bases, in that order; junction bases with no gene match: 6. This CDR3 contains 15 residues. Germline V gene sequence: CDR1 MGHDK, CDR2 SYGVNS. CDR3 sequence (DNA): TGTGCCAGCAGCCGTAGCGGGAGCCTCACAGATACGCAGTATTTT. It is translated as CASSRSGSLTDTQYF.

The gene calls are TRBV10-3 and TRBJ1-3; 10 bases agree with TRBD1. The CDR3 is made up of 16 amino acids. After removal of 3 bases from V and 3 bases from J, the junction contained 5 bases not matched to a gene. Looked up from germline, CDR1 is ENHRY and CDR2 is SYGVKD. Written as DNA, the CDR3 is TGTGCCATCAGTGACCCGGGACAGGGGATTGGAAACACCATATATTTT. This encodes CAISDPGQGIGNTIYF.

The V gene is TRBV7-9, the J gene TRBJ1-5, with D maybe TRBD1 (5 bases). Germline V gene lookup returns CDR1 SEHNR and CDR2 FQNEAQ (reference sequence). V shed 5 bases and J shed 3 bases, with 11 bases lying between them. The CDR3 consists of 14 residues. The CDR3 is CASSLTTANQPQHF. The CDR3 DNA follows: TGTGCCAGCAGCCTCACGACAGCCAATCAGCCCCAGCATTTT.

This CDR3 reads CASSERTAMGQFF. CDR3 coding DNA: TGTGCCAGCAGTGAGCGGACAGCTATGGGGCAGTTCTTC. V gene TRBV2 combines with J gene TRBJ2-1, with D possibly TRBD1 on 6 matching bases. This CDR3 spans 13 amino acids. Germline V CDR1 and CDR2: SNHLY, FYNNEI. Trimming left V 3 bases short and J 12 bases short, with 15 bases between. Looking up the rest from reference TRBV2 and TRBJ2-1 gives the full variable domain: EPEVTQTPSHQVTQMGQEVILRCVPISNHLYFYWYRQILGQKVEFLVSFYNNEISEKSEIFDDQFSVERPDGSNFTLKIRSTKLEDSAMYFCASSERTAMGQFFGPGTRLTVL.

This chain connects TRBV18 to TRBJ2-1, with TRBD2 matching 11 bases. The CDR3 runs 16 residues. From germline, CDR1 is KGHSH and CDR2 LQKENI. J was trimmed by 1 base and V by 5 bases; bases with no gene match: 4. This chain's CDR3 is CASSVTSGSSYNEQFF. CDR3 DNA: TGTGCCAGCTCAGTTACTAGCGGGAGTTCCTACAATGAGCAGTTCTTC.

V is TRBV4-1 and J is TRBJ1-3; D call uncertain. In germline, CDR1 is MGHRA, CDR2 YSYEKL. V was clipped by 2 bases and J by 0 bases, with 14 bases between them. This CDR3 has 17 amino acids. The CDR3 is CASSQILGPLSGNTIYF. CDR3 nucleotide sequence: TGCGCCAGCAGCCAAATTCTTGGACCGCTCTCTGGAAACACCATATATTTT.

This chain uses TRBV28 with TRBJ1-2; 12 nucleotides agree with TRBD1. This CDR3 has 16 amino acids. The germline V gene encodes CDR1 MDHEN and CDR2 SYDVKM. Unmatched junction bases numbered 6, after V lost 2 bases and J lost 5 bases. This chain's CDR3 is CASSLTGTGGVYGYTF. Written as DNA, the CDR3 is TGTGCCAGCAGTTTAACAGGGACAGGGGGCGTGTATGGCTACACCTTC.

The chain combines TRBV11-2 with TRBJ1-3; D perhaps matches TRBD1 (5 bases). The germline gives CDR1 SGHAT, CDR2 FQNNGV. The CDR3 extends over 16 amino acids. V shed 6 bases and J shed 0 bases, with 15 bases lying between them. Here the CDR3 reads CASSLSGARSGNTIYF. In DNA form, the CDR3 reads TGTGCCAGCAGTTTGTCCGGGGCCCGCTCTGGAAACACCATATATTTT.

This chain joins TRBV2 and TRBJ2-7; D remains ambiguous. The CDR3 spans 13 residues. Trimming stripped 4 bases from V and 3 bases from J, with 10 bases between. Germline V gene data show CDR1 as SNHLY and CDR2 as FYNNEI. The CDR3 DNA reads TGTGCCAGCAGTGTGGCCAGGTACTACGAGCAGTACTTC. It is translated as CASSVARYYEQYF.

The chain recombines TRBV5-4 with TRBJ2-2; D is unclear. The V and J ends lost 4 bases and 0 bases respectively, with 13 bases between them. This CDR3 spans 16 amino acids. Germline V gene sequence: CDR1 SGHNT, CDR2 YYREEE (reference sequence). The CDR3 protein is CASSPMAASNTGELFF. The CDR3, as DNA: TGTGCCAGCAGCCCAATGGCGGCCTCGAACACCGGGGAGCTGTTTTTT.

This chain links TRBV7-8 with TRBJ2-5; D remains ambiguous. The germline V gene has CDR1 SGHVS and CDR2 FQNEAQ. The ends were cut back, 0 bases at V and 1 base at J, with 9 bases in the middle. The CDR3 sequence is 15 residues long. DNA for the CDR3: TGTGCCAGCAGCTTAGCGAGAACCCTCCAAGAGACCCAGTACTTC. Its protein is CASSLARTLQETQYF.

This chain links TRBV7-2 with TRBJ2-5; 7 bases fit TRBD2. The germline V gene has CDR1 SGHTA and CDR2 FQGNSA. The V gene end was trimmed by 5 bases and the J gene end by 5 bases; junction bases not matched to a gene: 8. CDR3 size: 14 residues. CDR3 in DNA: TGTGCCAGCAGCCCGGGACCTAGCGGCGAGACCCAGTACTTC. This codes for CASSPGPSGETQYF.

This sequence joins TRBV11-2 and TRBJ2-1; TRBD2 might be the D (6 bases). Germline lookup yields CDR1 SGHAT and CDR2 FQNNGV. This CDR3 comprises 14 residues. V shed 0 bases and J shed 3 bases, with 6 bases lying between them. The CDR3, as DNA: TGTGCCAGCAGCTTAGAGCGGGACTACAATGAGCAGTTCTTC. It yields the protein CASSLERDYNEQFF.

The rearrangement joins TRBV15 to TRBJ1-2; TRBD1 agrees at 10 bases. V dropped 1 base and J dropped 3; count of bases not matched to a gene: 8. CDR3 length equals 17 residues. Germline assignment: CDR1 LNHNV and CDR2 YYDKDF (reference sequence). The CDR3 sequence is CATSRGQGASWDYGYTF. The CDR3 nucleotides are TGTGCCACCAGCAGAGGACAGGGGGCGTCGTGGGACTATGGCTACACCTTC. Together with reference TRBV15 and TRBJ1-2, the CDR3 gives the full variable domain: DAMVIQNPRYQVTQFGKPVTLSCSQTLNHNVMYWYQQKSSQAPKLLFHYYDKDFNNEADTPDNFQSRRPNTSFCFLDIRSPGLGDTAMYLCATSRGQGASWDYGYTFGSGTRLTVV.

The V call is TRBV27, the J call TRBJ2-1; D is uncertain. V was clipped by 4 bases and J by 1 base, with 11 bases between them. The CDR3 runs 15 residues. Per the germline V gene, CDR1 is MNHEY and CDR2 is SMNVEV (reference sequence). The CDR3 here is CASSSQSRSYNEQFF. Written as DNA, the CDR3 is TGTGCCAGCAGTTCCCAGTCTAGGTCCTACAATGAGCAGTTCTTC.

The chain uses TRBV30 and TRBJ1-1; D might be TRBD1 (6 bases). The CDR3 has 10 amino acids. V lost 8 bases and J 8 bases, leaving 12 bases between the germline ends. Germline V gene lookup returns CDR1 GTSNPN and CDR2 SVGIG (reference sequence). The CDR3 is CAGGGTEAFF. In DNA, the CDR3 is TGTGCCGGAGGGGGGACGGAAGCTTTCTTT.

V usage is TRBV6-1 and J usage is TRBJ1-5, with 8 bases fitting TRBD1. Unmatched junction bases numbered 2, after V lost 4 bases and J lost 6 bases. This CDR3 comprises 13 residues. From germline, CDR1 is MNHNS and CDR2 SASEGT. The CDR3 reads CASSGQGSQPQHF. The DNA of the CDR3 is TGTGCCAGCAGTGGACAGGGGAGTCAGCCCCAGCATTTT.

This rearrangement joins TRBV6-5 to TRBJ2-2; no clear D gene. Trimming cost V 4 bases and J 5 bases, with 8 bases left between them. Germline V gene data show CDR1 as MNHEY and CDR2 as SVGAGI. CDR3 length equals 13 residues. CDR3 sequence reads: CASSSRFTGELFF. The CDR3, as DNA: TGTGCCAGCAGTTCCCGGTTTACCGGGGAGCTGTTTTTT.

The chain uses TRBV4-3 and TRBJ2-3; D gene unclear. Germline-derived CDR1 and CDR2 are LGHNA and YSLEER. Between the trimmed V and J ends, which lost 0 bases and 3 bases, there was a span of 16 bases. The CDR3 contains 17 residues. As DNA, the CDR3 is TGCGCCAGCAGCCAAGAGGCGGCAGCGCTAGGGACAGATACGCAGTATTTT. It translates to CASSQEAAALGTDTQYF.

This sequence joins TRBV4-1 and TRBJ2-1; 14 bases align to TRBD2. This CDR3 comprises 19 residues. Looked up from germline, CDR1 is MGHRA and CDR2 is YSYEKL. Losses at the gene ends were 5 bases for V and 3 bases for J; bases not matched to a gene: 12. The CDR3 loop reads CASSSHPGLAGVNYNEQFF. CDR3 in DNA: TGCGCCAGCAGCTCCCACCCGGGACTAGCGGGAGTGAACTACAATGAGCAGTTCTTC.

The table lists this clone with a count of one. V and J are TRBV7-8 and TRBJ1-2; TRBD1 agrees at 10 bases. CDR3 length: 19 amino acids. Germline V gives CDR1 SGHVS, CDR2 FQNEAQ. The V gene end was trimmed by 0 bases and the J gene end by 1 base; junction bases not matched to a gene: 11. CDR3 nucleotides: TGTGCCAGCAGCTTAGCTTGGAGACAGGGGGCGACGGGTAACTATGGCTACACCTTC. Its translation is CASSLAWRQGATGNYGYTF.